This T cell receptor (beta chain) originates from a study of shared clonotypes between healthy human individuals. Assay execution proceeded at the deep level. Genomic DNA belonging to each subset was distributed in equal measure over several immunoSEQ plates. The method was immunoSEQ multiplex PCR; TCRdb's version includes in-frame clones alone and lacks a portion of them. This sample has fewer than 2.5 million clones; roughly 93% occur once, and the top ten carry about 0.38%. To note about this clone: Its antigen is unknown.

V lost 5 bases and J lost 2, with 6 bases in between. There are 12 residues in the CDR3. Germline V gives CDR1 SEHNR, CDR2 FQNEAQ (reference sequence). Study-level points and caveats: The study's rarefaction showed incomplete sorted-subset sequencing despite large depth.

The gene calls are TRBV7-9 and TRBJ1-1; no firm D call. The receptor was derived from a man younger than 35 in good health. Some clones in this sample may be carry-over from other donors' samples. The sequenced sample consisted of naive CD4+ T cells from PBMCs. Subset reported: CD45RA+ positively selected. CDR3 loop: CASSTTNTEAFF. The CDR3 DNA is TGTGCCAGCAGCACAACCAACACTGAAGCTTTCTTT.